This T cell receptor (beta chain) is from a study of Ad26.COV2.S vaccination and SARS-CoV-2 variants. This clone is a singleton in its sample. This CDR3 contains 14 residues. Germline CDR1 MNHEY, CDR2 SVGEGT. With 6 bases clipped from V and 9 bases from J, the junction kept 8 bases outside the gene matches. Repertoires were generated with immunoSEQ multiplex PCR, while TCRdb's copy carries only in-frame clones and drops some. This table has 380,000 or so clones, about 83% appearing once. As to treatment: some 19 received Ad26.COV2.S at low or high dose, single or two shots; 5 received placebo; per-sample allocation not given. On day 63 after the first injection, vaccine and placebo recipients gave samples.

The TCR was taken from a person between 18 and 65 years old who received the Ad26.COV2.S COVID-19 vaccine or a placebo. Sequencing was performed on peripheral blood, taken in a trial of Ad26.COV2.S vaccine versus placebo. The chain uses TRBV6-2 or TRBV6-3 and TRBJ1-6; 7 bases are a match to TRBD1. The CDR3 DNA follows: TGTGCCAGCAGCTCGGGACAGTGGGGTTCACCCCTCCACTTT. As protein: CASSSGQWGSPLHF.